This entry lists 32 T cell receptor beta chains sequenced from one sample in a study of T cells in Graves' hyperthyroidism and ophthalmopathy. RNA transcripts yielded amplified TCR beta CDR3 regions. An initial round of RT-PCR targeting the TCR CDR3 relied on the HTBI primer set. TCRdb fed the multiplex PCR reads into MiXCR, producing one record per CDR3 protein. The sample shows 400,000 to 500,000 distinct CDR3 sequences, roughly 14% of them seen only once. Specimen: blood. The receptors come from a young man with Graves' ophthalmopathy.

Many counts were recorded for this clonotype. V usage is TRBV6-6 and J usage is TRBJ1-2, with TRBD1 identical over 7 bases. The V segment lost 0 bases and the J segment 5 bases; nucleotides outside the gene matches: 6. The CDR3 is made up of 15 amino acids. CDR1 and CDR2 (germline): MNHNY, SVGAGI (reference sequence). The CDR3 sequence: CASSYSQGIIYGYTF. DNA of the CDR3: TGTGCCAGCAGTTACTCACAGGGGATAATATATGGCTACACCTTC.

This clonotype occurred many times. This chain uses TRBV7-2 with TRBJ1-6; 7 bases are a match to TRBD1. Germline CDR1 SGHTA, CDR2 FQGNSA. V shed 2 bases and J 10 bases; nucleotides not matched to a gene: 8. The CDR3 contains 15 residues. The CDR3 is CASSLQQGSGSPLHF. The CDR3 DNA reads TGTGCCAGCAGCTTACAACAGGGGAGCGGATCACCCCTCCACTTT. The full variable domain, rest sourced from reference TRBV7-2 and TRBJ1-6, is GAGVSQSPSNKVTEKGKDVELRCDPISGHTALYWYRQSLGQGLEFLIYFQGNSAPDKSGLPSDRFSAERTGGSVSTLTIQRTQQEDSAVYLCASSLQQGSGSPLHFGNGTRLTVT.

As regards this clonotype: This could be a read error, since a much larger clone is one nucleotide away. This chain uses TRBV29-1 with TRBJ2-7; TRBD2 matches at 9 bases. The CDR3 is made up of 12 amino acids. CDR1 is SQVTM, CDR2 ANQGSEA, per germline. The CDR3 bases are TGCAGCGTTGACGGCGGGAGGGCAGAGCGGTACTTC. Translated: CSVDGGRAERYF.

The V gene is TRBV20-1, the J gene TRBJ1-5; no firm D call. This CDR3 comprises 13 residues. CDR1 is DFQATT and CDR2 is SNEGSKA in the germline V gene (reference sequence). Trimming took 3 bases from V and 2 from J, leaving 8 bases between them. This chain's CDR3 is CSARVGGNQPQHF. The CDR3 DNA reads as TGCAGTGCTAGGGTGGGAGGCAATCAGCCCCAGCATTTT.

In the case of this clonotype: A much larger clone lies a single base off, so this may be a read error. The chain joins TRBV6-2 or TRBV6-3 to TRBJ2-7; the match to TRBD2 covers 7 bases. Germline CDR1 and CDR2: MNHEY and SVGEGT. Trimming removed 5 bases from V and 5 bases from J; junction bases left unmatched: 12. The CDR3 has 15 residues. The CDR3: CASSGGDAGVHEQYF. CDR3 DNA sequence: TGTGCCAGCAGTGGAGGTGATGCGGGAGTCCACGAGCAGTACTTC.

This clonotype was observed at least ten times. DNA for the CDR3: TGTGCCTGGAGTGTCAACCCCGGGCAGCCCCAGCATTTT. It encodes CAWSVNPGQPQHF. V and J are TRBV30 and TRBJ1-5; unclear D gene. This CDR3 comprises 13 residues. Trimming removed 0 bases at V and 7 bases at J, with 10 bases between. Per the germline V gene, CDR1 is GTSNPN and CDR2 is SVGIG (reference sequence).

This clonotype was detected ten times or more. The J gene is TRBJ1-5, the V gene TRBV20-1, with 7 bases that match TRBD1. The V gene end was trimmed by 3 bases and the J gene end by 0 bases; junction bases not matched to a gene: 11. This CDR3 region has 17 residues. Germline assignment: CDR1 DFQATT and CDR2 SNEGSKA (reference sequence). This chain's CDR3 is CSARKWDRLVSNQPQHF. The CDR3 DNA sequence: TGCAGTGCTAGGAAGTGGGACAGACTCGTTAGCAATCAGCCCCAGCATTTT.

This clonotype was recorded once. CDR3 nucleotide sequence: TGTGCCAGCAGCCAAAATGACAGGGCTTACACTGAAGCTTTCTTT. Its translation is CASSQNDRAYTEAFF. The chain carries TRBV3-1 and TRBJ1-1; 7 nucleotides match TRBD1. From germline, CDR1 is LGHDT and CDR2 YNNKEL (reference sequence). The CDR3 is made up of 15 amino acids. V was pared by 2 bases and J by 3 bases, with 6 bases of the junction left unmatched.

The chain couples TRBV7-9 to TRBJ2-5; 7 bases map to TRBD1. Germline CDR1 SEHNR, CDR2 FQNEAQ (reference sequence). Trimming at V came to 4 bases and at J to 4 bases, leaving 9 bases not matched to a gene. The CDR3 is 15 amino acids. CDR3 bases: TGTGCCAGCAGCTCTGGGACAGTTGGAGTAGAGACCCAGTACTTC. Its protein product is CASSSGTVGVETQYF.

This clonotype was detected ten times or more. CDR3 residues: CSARERDRGRFYSNQPQHF. The CDR3 DNA is TGCAGTGCTAGAGAACGGGACAGGGGGCGATTTTATAGCAATCAGCCCCAGCATTTT. The rearrangement links TRBV20-1 to TRBJ1-5, with 12 bases lining up with TRBD1. The CDR3 contains 19 residues. V was clipped by 0 bases and J by 0 bases; unmatched bases: 9. Germline V lookup: CDR1 DFQATT, CDR2 SNEGSKA (reference sequence).

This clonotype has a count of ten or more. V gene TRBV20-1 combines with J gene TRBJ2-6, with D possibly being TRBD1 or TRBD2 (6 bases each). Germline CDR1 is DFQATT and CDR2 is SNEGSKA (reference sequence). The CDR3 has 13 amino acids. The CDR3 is CRGGQPGANVLTF. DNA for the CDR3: TGCAGGGGAGGACAGCCTGGGGCCAACGTCCTGACTTTC.

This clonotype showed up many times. Here the CDR3 reads CASSQVYGRALDEQFF. The CDR3 region has the DNA TGTGCCAGCAGCCAAGTTTACGGGAGGGCCTTGGATGAGCAGTTCTTC. This chain joins TRBV3-1 and TRBJ2-1, with 8 bases fitting TRBD2. Per the germline V gene, CDR1 is LGHDT and CDR2 is YNNKEL (reference sequence). Germline trimming cut 1 base from V and 8 bases from J; bases unmatched to any gene: 10. The CDR3 runs 16 residues.

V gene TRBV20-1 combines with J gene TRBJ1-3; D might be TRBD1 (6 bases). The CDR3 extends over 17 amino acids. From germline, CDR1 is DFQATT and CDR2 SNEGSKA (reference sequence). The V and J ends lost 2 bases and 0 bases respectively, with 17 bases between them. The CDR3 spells CSARPLDSSSSGNTIYF. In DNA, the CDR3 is TGCAGTGCTAGACCCTTGGACAGCTCCAGCTCTGGAAACACCATATATTTT.

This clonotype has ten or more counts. The CDR3 DNA is TGTGCCAGCAGCTTAGAAGGCGGCGGGTACACTGAAGCTTTCTTT. This codes for CASSLEGGGYTEAFF. The chain links TRBV11-2 to TRBJ1-1, with D uncertain. There are 15 residues in the CDR3. Germline V gene lookup returns CDR1 SGHAT and CDR2 FQNNGV. Deletions cut 0 bases from V and 3 bases from J, with 11 bases between.

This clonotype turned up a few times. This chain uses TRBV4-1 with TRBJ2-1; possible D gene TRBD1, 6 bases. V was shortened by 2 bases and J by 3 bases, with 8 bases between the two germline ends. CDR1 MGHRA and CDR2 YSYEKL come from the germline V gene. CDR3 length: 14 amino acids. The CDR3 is CASSQRDNYNEQFF. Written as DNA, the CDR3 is TGCGCCAGCAGCCAAAGGGACAACTACAATGAGCAGTTCTTC.

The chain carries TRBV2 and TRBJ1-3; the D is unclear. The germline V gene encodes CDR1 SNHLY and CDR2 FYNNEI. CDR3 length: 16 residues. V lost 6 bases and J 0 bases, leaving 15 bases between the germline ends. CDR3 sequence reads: CASSPDWTVSGNTIYF. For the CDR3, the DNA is TGTGCCAGCAGCCCCGACTGGACGGTCTCTGGAAACACCATATATTTT. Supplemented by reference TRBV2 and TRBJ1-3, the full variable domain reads EPEVTQTPSHQVTQMGQEVILRCVPISNHLYFYWYRQILGQKVEFLVSFYNNEISEKSEIFDDQFSVERPDGSNFTLKIRSTKLEDSAMYFCASSPDWTVSGNTIYFGEGSWLTVV.

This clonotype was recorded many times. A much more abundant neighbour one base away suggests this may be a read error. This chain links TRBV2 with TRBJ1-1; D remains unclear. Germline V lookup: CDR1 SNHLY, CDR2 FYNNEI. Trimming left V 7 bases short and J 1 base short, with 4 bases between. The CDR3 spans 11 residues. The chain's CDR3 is CASTANTEAFF. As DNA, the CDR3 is TGTGCCAGCACCGCGAACACTGAAGCTTTCTTT.

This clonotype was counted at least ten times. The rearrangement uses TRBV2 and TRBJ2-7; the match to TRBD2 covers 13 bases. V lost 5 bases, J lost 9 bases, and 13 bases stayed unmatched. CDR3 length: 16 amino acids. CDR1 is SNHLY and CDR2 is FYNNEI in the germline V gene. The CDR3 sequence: CASSYSGLAGDLVQYF. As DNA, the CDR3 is TGTGCCAGCAGTTACTCCGGACTAGCGGGAGACCTTGTGCAGTACTTC.

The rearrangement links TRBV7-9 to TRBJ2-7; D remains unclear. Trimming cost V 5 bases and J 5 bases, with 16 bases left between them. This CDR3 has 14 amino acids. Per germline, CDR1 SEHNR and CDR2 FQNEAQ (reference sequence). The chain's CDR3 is CASSESSTADEQYF. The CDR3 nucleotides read TGTGCCAGCAGCGAGAGCTCTACCGCGGACGAGCAGTACTTC.

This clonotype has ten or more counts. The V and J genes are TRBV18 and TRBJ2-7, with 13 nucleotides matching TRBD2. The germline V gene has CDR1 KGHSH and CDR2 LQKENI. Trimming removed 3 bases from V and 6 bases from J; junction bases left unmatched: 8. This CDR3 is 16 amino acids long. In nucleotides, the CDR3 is TGTGCCAGCTCACCGCCTGGACTAGCGGGAGAGCGCGAGCAGTACTTC. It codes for CASSPPGLAGEREQYF.

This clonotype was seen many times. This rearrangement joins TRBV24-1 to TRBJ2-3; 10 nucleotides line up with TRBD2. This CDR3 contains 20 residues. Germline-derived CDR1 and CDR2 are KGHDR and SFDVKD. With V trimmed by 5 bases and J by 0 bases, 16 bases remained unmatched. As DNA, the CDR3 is TGTGCCACCAGTGGAATGCCTAGCGGGGGCCGACGACCTAGCACAGATACGCAGTATTTT. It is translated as CATSGMPSGGRRPSTDTQYF.

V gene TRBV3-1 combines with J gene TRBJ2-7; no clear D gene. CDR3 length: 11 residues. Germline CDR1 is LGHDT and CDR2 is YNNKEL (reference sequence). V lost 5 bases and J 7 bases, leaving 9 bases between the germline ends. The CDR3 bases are TGTGCCAGCAGCTCTCTGGGAGAGCAGTACTTC. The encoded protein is CASSSLGEQYF.

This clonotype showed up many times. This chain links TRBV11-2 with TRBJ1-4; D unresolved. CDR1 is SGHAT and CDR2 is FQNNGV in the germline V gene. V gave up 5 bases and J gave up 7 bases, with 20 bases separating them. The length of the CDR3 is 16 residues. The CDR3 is CASSPQGFGLGEKLFF. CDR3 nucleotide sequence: TGTGCCAGCAGCCCTCAAGGGTTCGGGCTAGGTGAAAAACTGTTTTTT.

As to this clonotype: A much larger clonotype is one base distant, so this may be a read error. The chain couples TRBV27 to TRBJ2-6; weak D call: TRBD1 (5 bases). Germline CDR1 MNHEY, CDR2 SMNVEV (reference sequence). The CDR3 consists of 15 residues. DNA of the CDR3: TGTGCCAGCAGTTACGGGTTGGCTGGGGCCAACGGCCTGACTTTC. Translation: CASSYGLAGANGLTF.

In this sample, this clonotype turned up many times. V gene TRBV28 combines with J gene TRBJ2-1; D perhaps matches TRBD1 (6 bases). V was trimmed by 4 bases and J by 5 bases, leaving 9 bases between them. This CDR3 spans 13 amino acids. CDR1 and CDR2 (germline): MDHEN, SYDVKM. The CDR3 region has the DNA TGTGCCAGCAGTTCGGGACAAAACAATGAGCAGTTCTTC. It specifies CASSSGQNNEQFF.

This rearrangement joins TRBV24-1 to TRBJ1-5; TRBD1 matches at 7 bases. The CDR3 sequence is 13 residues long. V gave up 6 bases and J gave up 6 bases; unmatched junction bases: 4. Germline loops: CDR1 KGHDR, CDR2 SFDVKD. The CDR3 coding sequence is TGTGCCACCAGTCGGACAGGAGGTCAGCCCCAGCATTTT. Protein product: CATSRTGGQPQHF.

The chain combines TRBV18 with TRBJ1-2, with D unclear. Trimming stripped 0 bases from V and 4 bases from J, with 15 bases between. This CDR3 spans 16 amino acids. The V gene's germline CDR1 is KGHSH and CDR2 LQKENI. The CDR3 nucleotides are TGTGCCAGCTCACCACCGTGGCAGTTAACCCTCTATGGCTACACCTTC. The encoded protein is CASSPPWQLTLYGYTF.

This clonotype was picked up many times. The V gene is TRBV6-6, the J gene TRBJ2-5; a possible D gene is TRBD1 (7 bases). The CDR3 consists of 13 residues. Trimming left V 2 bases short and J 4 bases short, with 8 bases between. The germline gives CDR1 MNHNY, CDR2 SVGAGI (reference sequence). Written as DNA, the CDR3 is TGTGCCAGCAGTTACCAGGGGGGAGAGACCCAGTACTTC. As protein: CASSYQGGETQYF.

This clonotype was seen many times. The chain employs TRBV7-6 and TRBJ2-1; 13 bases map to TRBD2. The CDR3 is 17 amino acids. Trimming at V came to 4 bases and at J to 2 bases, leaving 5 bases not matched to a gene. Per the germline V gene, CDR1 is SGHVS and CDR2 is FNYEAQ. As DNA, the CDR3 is TGTGCCAGCAGCTCCGGACTAGCGGGGGCCACCTACAATGAGCAGTTCTTC. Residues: CASSSGLAGATYNEQFF.

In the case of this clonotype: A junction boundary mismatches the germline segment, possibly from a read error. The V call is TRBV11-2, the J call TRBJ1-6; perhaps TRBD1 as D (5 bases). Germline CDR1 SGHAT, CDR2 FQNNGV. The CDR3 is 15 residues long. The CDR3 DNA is TGTACCAGCAACTTATTCCAGGGAACAGGTTCACCCCTCCACTTT. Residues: CTSNLFQGTGSPLHF.

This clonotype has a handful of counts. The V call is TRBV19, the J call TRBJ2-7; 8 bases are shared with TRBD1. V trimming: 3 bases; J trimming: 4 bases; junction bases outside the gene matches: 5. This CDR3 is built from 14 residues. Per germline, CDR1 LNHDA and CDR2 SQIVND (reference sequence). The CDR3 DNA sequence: TGTGCCAGTAGTATGTACGACAGGGGTTACGAGCAGTACTTC. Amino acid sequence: CASSMYDRGYEQYF.

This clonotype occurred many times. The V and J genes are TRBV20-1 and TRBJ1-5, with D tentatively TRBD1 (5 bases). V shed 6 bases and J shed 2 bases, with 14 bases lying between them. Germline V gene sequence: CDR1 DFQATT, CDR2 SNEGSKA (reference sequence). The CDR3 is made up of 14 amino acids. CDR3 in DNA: TGCAGTGCAACGGGGGGGGACGGCAATCAGCCCCAGCATTTT. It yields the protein CSATGGDGNQPQHF.